The 10 T cell receptor beta chains given below trace back to one sample, sequenced in a study of CD8 T cells in ankylosing spondylitis. Each CDR3 protein gets one entry after TCRdb re-called the 5' RACE reads with MiXCR. The sample has under 400,000 distinct CDR3 sequences, under 14% seen once; the top ten hold roughly 9%. The sample taken for sequencing was blood, either unsorted or a sorted T cell fraction (not recorded which). All receptors derive from a female donor with ankylosing spondylitis or in good health (not recorded which).

This clonotype came up many times. V and J are TRBV4-3 and TRBJ2-1; a possible D gene is TRBD2 (6 bases). V shed 0 bases and J shed 0 bases, with 9 bases lying between them. Germline loops: CDR1 LGHNA, CDR2 YSLEER. CDR3 length equals 16 residues. The CDR3 region has the DNA TGCGCCAGCAGCCAAGATACCGGGAGCTCCTACAATGAGCAGTTCTTC. Its protein product is CASSQDTGSSYNEQFF.

This clonotype has more than one count but fewer than ten. The V call is TRBV7-9, the J call TRBJ2-1; maybe TRBD2 (5 bases). The ends were cut back, 7 bases at V and 7 bases at J, with 17 bases in the middle. The CDR3 totals 14 residues. Germline CDR1 is SEHNR and CDR2 is FQNEAQ (reference sequence). The CDR3 DNA sequence: TGTGCCAGCATTGGGCTAGAGTCGGGGAATGAGCAGTTCTTC. Residues: CASIGLESGNEQFF. The full variable domain, its missing parts supplied by reference TRBV7-9 and TRBJ2-1, is DTGVSQNPRHKITKRGQNVTFRCDPISEHNRLYWYRQTLGQGPEFLTYFQNEAQLEKSRLLSDRFSAERPKGSFSTLEIQRTEQGDSAMYLCASIGLESGNEQFFGPGTRLTVL.

This clonotype was found many times. The CDR3 sequence: CASSLASGANTGELFF. The CDR3 coding sequence is TGCGCCAGCAGCTTGGCTAGCGGGGCGAACACCGGGGAGCTGTTTTTT. This chain joins TRBV5-1 and TRBJ2-2; 9 bases are shared with TRBD2. CDR3 length: 16 residues. The V and J ends lost 0 bases and 0 bases, in that order; junction bases with no gene match: 0. Germline V gives CDR1 SGHRS, CDR2 YFSETQ. Full variable domain (remainder filled in from reference TRBV5-1 and TRBJ2-2): KAGVTQTPRYLIKTRGQQVTLSCSPISGHRSVSWYQQTPGQGLQFLFEYFSETQRNKGNFPGRFSGRQFSNSRSEMNVSTLELGDSALYLCASSLASGANTGELFFGEGSRLTVL.

V and J are TRBV25-1 and TRBJ1-2, with a possible D match to TRBD1 (5 bases). V lost 10 bases to trimming and J lost 5 bases, with 14 bases between them. This CDR3 has 12 amino acids. Germline V gene sequence: CDR1 MGHDK, CDR2 SYGVNS. The CDR3 DNA reads TGTGCCACCGCTCAAGGGGTTTATGGCTACACCTTC. Translated, it gives CATAQGVYGYTF.

J is TRBJ2-7 and V is TRBV6-5, with D perhaps matching TRBD1 (6 bases). Trimming took off 0 bases at V and 6 bases at J, with 9 bases between the two ends. This CDR3 comprises 13 residues. Germline values: CDR1 MNHEY, CDR2 SVGAGI. The CDR3 DNA is TGTGCCAGCAGTTACTCACAGGGTCCCGAGCAGTACTTC. As protein: CASSYSQGPEQYF.

In its sample, this clonotype was seen a few times. The chain employs TRBV7-3 and TRBJ1-6; 7 bases align to TRBD1. The germline gives CDR1 SGHTA, CDR2 FQGTGA. Germline trimming cut 6 bases from V and 14 bases from J; bases unmatched to any gene: 16. The CDR3 loop spans 15 amino acids. The CDR3 spells CASSRGQVEFSALHF. DNA of the CDR3: TGTGCCAGCAGTCGTGGACAGGTTGAGTTTTCGGCCCTCCACTTT.

J is TRBJ1-1 and V is TRBV7-8; D remains unclear. The CDR3 is made up of 14 amino acids. V was shortened by 0 bases and J by 0 bases, with 5 bases between the two germline ends. Germline loops: CDR1 SGHVS, CDR2 FQNEAQ. CDR3 in amino acids: CASSLAVMNTEAFF. The CDR3 DNA sequence: TGTGCCAGCAGCTTAGCGGTCATGAACACTGAAGCTTTCTTT.

Remarks on this clonotype: With a much larger clone just one base away, this may be a read error. This rearrangement joins TRBV20-1 to TRBJ2-1; 10 nucleotides agree with TRBD2. CDR3 length: 15 amino acids. Germline-derived CDR1 and CDR2 are DFQATT and SNEGSKA (reference sequence). V was pared by 6 bases and J by 3 bases, with 8 bases of the junction left unmatched. This chain's CDR3 is CSAQISGRIYNEQFF. In DNA, the CDR3 is TGCAGTGCCCAAATTAGCGGGAGGATCTACAATGAGCAGTTCTTC.

This clonotype has a handful of counts. This chain connects TRBV20-1 to TRBJ2-1; tentatively, D is TRBD1 (5 bases). This CDR3 contains 16 residues. CDR1 DFQATT and CDR2 SNEGSKA come from the germline V gene (reference sequence). CDR3 sequence: CSFWGPVSGLLNEQFF. CDR3 nucleotide sequence: TGCAGCTTCTGGGGCCCAGTTTCGGGCCTTCTCAATGAGCAGTTCTTC.

CDR3 in amino acids: CASSFSLFTGELFF. CDR3 DNA: TGTGCCAGCAGCTTTTCACTATTCACCGGGGAGCTGTTTTTT. V and J are TRBV7-8 and TRBJ2-2; no firm D call. CDR3 size: 14 residues. Between the trimmed V and J ends, which lost 3 bases and 4 bases, there was a span of 9 bases. The germline CDR1 and CDR2 sequences are SGHVS and FQNEAQ.